Described below is a single T cell receptor (beta chain) sequence and its context. The antigen is unknown. Measured with immunoSEQ multiplex PCR; TCRdb has only the in-frame clones, and not every one. The data contain fewer than 45,000 clones, approximately 78% of them singletons. The data originate from a study of T cells after posttransplantation cyclophosphamide. A marrow graft followed busulfan-fludarabine conditioning, with cyclophosphamide on days +3 and +4. General observations from the study: Skin or GI-infiltrating T cells shared few TRB sequences with blood. After PTCy, TRB diversity resembled that of CNI/methotrexate controls.

Germline lookup yields CDR1 MNHEY and CDR2 SMNVEV (reference sequence). The V segment lost 3 bases and the J segment 1 base; nucleotides outside the gene matches: 8. This CDR3 comprises 18 residues. The rearrangement joins TRBV27 to TRBJ1-6, with 8 bases lining up with TRBD1. This clonotype was obtained from a female patient in her thirties or forties who received an allogeneic stem cell transplant from a related donor, was CMV-positive, and had no GVHD. The graft donor may account for some of the T cells. The source was CD4+ T cells sorted from blood, collected 1,900 to 2,000 days after a stem cell transplant with posttransplant cyclophosphamide. The CDR3 DNA follows: TGTGCCAGCAGTTTCAGCCCGGACAGGGAATCCTATAATTCACCCCTCCACTTT. It translates to CASSFSPDRESYNSPLHF.